These T cell receptor beta chains were read from a single sample in a study of shared clonotypes between healthy human individuals. Libraries were prepared by immunoSEQ multiplex PCR; TCRdb keeps only in-frame clonotypes and omits some of them. This table holds over a million clones, around four fifths found once. The source material was memory CD4+ T cells sorted from blood. All receptors come from a man aged 18 to 30 in good health. CDR3s include the opening cysteine and the closing phenylalanine or tryptophan. Each record gives: D gene, clone size, J gene, V gene, CDR3 DNA, CDR3 protein. D genes are given only for firm matches. Size is omitted from some rows. Given values are once, few, many or a class for expanded clones.

d_gene: NA
abundance: NA
j_gene: TRBJ1-1
v_gene: TRBV19
CDR3nt: TGTGCCAGTAGTACCGTTGGGAACACTGAAGCTTTCTTT
CDR3aa: CASSTVGNTEAFF

d_gene: NA
abundance: few
j_gene: TRBJ2-2
v_gene: TRBV18
CDR3nt: TGTGCCAGCTCGCCCGACACCGGGGAGCTGTTTTTT
CDR3aa: CASSPDTGELFF

d_gene: TRBD2
abundance: many
j_gene: TRBJ2-2
v_gene: TRBV11-2
CDR3nt: TGTGCCAGCAGCCAACTAGCGGGAGTGGGGACCGGGGAGCTGTTTTTT
CDR3aa: CASSQLAGVGTGELFF

d_gene: TRBD2
abundance: NA
j_gene: TRBJ2-2
v_gene: TRBV6-5
CDR3nt: TGTGCCAGCAGTTCCTCTAGCGGGACCGGCACCGGGGAGCTGTTTTTT
CDR3aa: CASSSSSGTGTGELFF

d_gene: TRBD1
abundance: few
j_gene: TRBJ1-6
v_gene: TRBV19
CDR3nt: TGTGCCTCTACCGGGGGACAGGGGCGAGCACCCCTCCACTTT
CDR3aa: CASTGGQGRAPLHF

d_gene: NA
abundance: NA
j_gene: TRBJ1-2
v_gene: TRBV7-9
CDR3nt: TGTGCCAGCGGCGGCTATGGCTACACCTTC
CDR3aa: CASGGYGYTF

d_gene: NA
abundance: NA
j_gene: TRBJ1-1
v_gene: TRBV7-8
CDR3nt: TGTGCCAGCAGCTTATCCGGAGGGCCCAACACTGAAGCTTTCTTT
CDR3aa: CASSLSGGPNTEAFF

d_gene: NA
abundance: many
j_gene: TRBJ2-4
v_gene: TRBV28
CDR3nt: TGTGCCAGCAGTTTAAAAAACATTCAGTACTTC
CDR3aa: CASSLKNIQYF

d_gene: NA
abundance: many
j_gene: TRBJ1-2
v_gene: TRBV30
CDR3nt: TGTGCCTGGAGTGTGCGGGAAACTAGCTACACCTTC
CDR3aa: CAWSVRETSYTF

d_gene: TRBD2
abundance: NA
j_gene: TRBJ2-2
v_gene: TRBV6-6
CDR3nt: TGTGCCAGCATCGGGGGGGCTAGAGACGGGGAGCTGTTTTTT
CDR3aa: CASIGGARDGELFF

d_gene: NA
abundance: NA
j_gene: TRBJ2-3
v_gene: TRBV6-5
CDR3nt: TGTGCCAGCAGACGAGGGGGGTCTAGCACAGATACGCAGTATTTT
CDR3aa: CASRRGGSSTDTQYF

d_gene: NA
abundance: once
j_gene: TRBJ2-5
v_gene: TRBV5-4
CDR3nt: TGTGCCAGCAGCTTGGGGCAAGAGACCCAGTACTTC
CDR3aa: CASSLGQETQYF

d_gene: NA
abundance: once
j_gene: TRBJ2-5
v_gene: TRBV14
CDR3nt: TGTGCCAGCAGCACATTACCGGGCATGGAGGTAGAGACCCAGTACTTC
CDR3aa: CASSTLPGMEVETQYF

d_gene: NA
abundance: once
j_gene: TRBJ2-7
v_gene: TRBV6-6
CDR3nt: TGTGCCAGCAGTTACTCGTATGGCTCCTACGAGCAGTACTTC
CDR3aa: CASSYSYGSYEQYF

d_gene: TRBD1
abundance: few
j_gene: TRBJ2-2
v_gene: TRBV10-3
CDR3nt: TGTGCCACCCGGACAGGCCCGGTCACCGGGGAGCTGTTTTTT
CDR3aa: CATRTGPVTGELFF

d_gene: NA
abundance: once
j_gene: TRBJ1-1
v_gene: TRBV7-2
CDR3nt: TGTGCCAGCAGCTTTAGGGAGGGGACTGAAGCTTTCTTT
CDR3aa: CASSFREGTEAFF

d_gene: NA
abundance: NA
j_gene: TRBJ2-7
v_gene: TRBV2
CDR3nt: TGTGCCAGCATGGGGGTCTCCGAGCAGTACTTC
CDR3aa: CASMGVSEQYF